This T cell receptor beta chain comes out of a study of blood T cell repertoires in COVID-19. Study background: Nucleic acid was either cDNA or gDNA, and it came from T cells, B-cell-depleted T cells, or PBMCs.

Authors' analysis steps: For nucleated cells, counts were estimated from reference gene primer amplification. Assay used: immunoSEQ multiplex PCR; TCRdb lists only in-frame clones, some missing. V, J and clone size are taken as reported in that table, and D and trimming were inferred from the DNA itself. The sample has about 83,000 clones; roughly 82% are singletons. This CDR3 contains 14 residues. Trimming pared 0 bases from V and 4 bases from J, leaving 9 bases between. Germline assignment: CDR1 KGHSY and CDR2 FQNENV. This sequence joins TRBV16 and TRBJ1-1; no clear D. The clonotype was recovered from a woman of 80 years or more with active or convalescent COVID-19. Sequenced material: peripheral blood. The CDR3 coding sequence is TGTGCCAGCAGCCAATCGGGAGGGCGCACTGAAGCTTTCTTT. It codes for CASSQSGGRTEAFF.